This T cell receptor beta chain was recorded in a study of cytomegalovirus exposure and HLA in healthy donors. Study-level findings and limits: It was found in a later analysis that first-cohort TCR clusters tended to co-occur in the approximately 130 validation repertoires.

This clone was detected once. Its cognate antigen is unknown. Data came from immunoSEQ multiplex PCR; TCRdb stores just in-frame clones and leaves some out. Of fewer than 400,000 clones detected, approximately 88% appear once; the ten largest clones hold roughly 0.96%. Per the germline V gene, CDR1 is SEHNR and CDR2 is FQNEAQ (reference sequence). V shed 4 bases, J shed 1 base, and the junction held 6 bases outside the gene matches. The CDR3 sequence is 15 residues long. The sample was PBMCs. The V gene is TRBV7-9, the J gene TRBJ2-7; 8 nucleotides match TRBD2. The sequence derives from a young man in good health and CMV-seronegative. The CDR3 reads CASSSRVAGSYEQYF. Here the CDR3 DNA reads TGTGCCAGCAGCTCTCGGGTAGCGGGGTCCTACGAGCAGTACTTC.